This TCR beta chain derives from a study of Graves' ophthalmopathy and Graves' hyperthyroidism. Study in general: Prior to any treatment, peripheral blood was collected at the time of initial diagnosis. Whole-study findings and limits: Researchers report that a 13-signature model separated ophthalmopathy from stable hyperthyroidism, posting under 90% sensitivity and more than 70% specificity.

CAS ≥3, NOSPECS ≥4, moderate-to-severe activity and duration under 3 months marked donors with ophthalmopathy. In the case of this clonotype: Its cognate antigen is unknown.

Beta-chain TCR CDR3 regions were amplified from RNA transcripts. RT-PCR in the first round used HTBI primers; a second-round multiplex PCR followed. TCRdb ran MiXCR on the multiplex PCR reads and lists one entry per CDR3 protein. The table lists almost 400,000 distinct CDR3 sequences, 18% of them singletons, with about 1.6% in the top ten. The clonotype was recovered from a woman younger than 35 with Graves' ophthalmopathy. The sequencing sample was made of peripheral blood.

DNA of the CDR3: TGTGCCAGCAGCTACAACTCAGTGAGATCTAACTATGGCTACACCTTC. This codes for CASSYNSVRSNYGYTF. V gene TRBV5-5 combines with J gene TRBJ1-2; no clear D gene. Trimming removed 3 bases at V and 0 bases at J, with 15 bases between. Per germline, CDR1 SGHKS and CDR2 YYEKEE (reference sequence). CDR3 size: 16 residues. Using reference TRBV5-5 and TRBJ1-2 for the parts outside the CDR3, the full variable domain is DAGVTQSPTHLIKTRGQQVTLRCSPISGHKSVSWYQQVLGQGPQFIFQYYEKEERGRGNFPDRFSARQFPNYSSELNVNALLLGDSALYLCASSYNSVRSNYGYTFGSGTRLTVV.